The 22 T cell receptor beta chains below come from one sample, sequenced in a study of a mutant IDH1 vaccine in newly diagnosed glioma. These receptors have no known antigen. The data were produced by immunoSEQ multiplex PCR, yet TCRdb's version contains in-frame clones alone and is incomplete. The repertoire holds approximately 67,000 clones, with approximately 87% as singletons. Time point defined: week 23, last vaccination. Vaccination comprised doses that each held 300 ug of mutant IDH1 20-mer peptide, plus topical imiquimod. Sequencing was performed on PBMCs, taken from a glioma patient whose treatment included an IDH1 peptide vaccine. These receptors all come from a man between 18 and 35 years old with glioma.

This rearrangement joins TRBV5-6 to TRBJ2-7; 10 bases align to TRBD2. CDR3 length: 16 amino acids. CDR1 and CDR2 from the germline V gene are SGHDT and YYEEEE. V lost 0 bases and J lost 2; bases outside the gene matches: 5. In nucleotides, the CDR3 is TGTGCCAGCAGCTTGGGTAGCGGGAGGACCCCCTACGAGCAGTACTTC. The encoded protein is CASSLGSGRTPYEQYF.

This clone was seen a single time. The chain is built from TRBV5-4 and TRBJ2-7; weak D call: TRBD1 (7 bases). Germline CDR1 reads SGHNT; CDR2 reads YYREEE (reference sequence). CDR3 length equals 15 residues. V lost 4 bases and J lost 6, with 20 bases in between. The CDR3 here is CASSGRDSPMGEQYF. CDR3 nucleotide sequence: TGTGCCAGCAGCGGGCGGGACAGCCCCATGGGCGAGCAGTACTTC.

This rearrangement joins TRBV18 to TRBJ1-1, with 11 bases aligning to TRBD1. This CDR3 contains 14 residues. J lost 4 bases, V lost 2 bases, and 0 bases had no gene match. The germline V gene has CDR1 KGHSH and CDR2 LQKENI. CDR3 sequence reads: CASSPGTGGTEAFF. CDR3 DNA sequence: TGTGCCAGCTCACCAGGGACAGGGGGCACTGAAGCTTTCTTT.

The CDR3 loop reads CASSQDWGGPYEQYF. CDR3 in DNA: TGCGCCAGCAGCCAAGATTGGGGTGGCCCCTACGAGCAGTACTTC. This rearrangement joins TRBV4-3 to TRBJ2-7; D is unclear. This CDR3 is built from 15 residues. V was cut by 0 bases and J by 2 bases, with 11 bases left in between. The germline CDR1 and CDR2 sequences are LGHNA and YSLEER.

This clone was seen once. This chain uses TRBV18 with TRBJ1-2; D gene unclear. This CDR3 has 12 residues. V was trimmed by 6 bases and J by 8 bases, leaving 13 bases between them. Germline V gene sequence: CDR1 KGHSH, CDR2 LQKENI. The CDR3: CASSPGLGGYTF. The CDR3, as DNA: TGTGCCAGCTCCCCAGGCTTGGGCGGCTACACCTTC.

The rearrangement joins TRBV19 to TRBJ2-4; 7 positions agree with TRBD1. The CDR3 is 16 residues long. In germline, CDR1 is LNHDA, CDR2 SQIVND (reference sequence). V lost 4 bases to trimming and J lost 2 bases; unmatched junction nucleotides: 8. DNA for the CDR3: TGTGCCAGTAGTAAAGCTCTGACAGGGCCCAAAAACATTCAGTACTTC. This sequence encodes CASSKALTGPKNIQYF. The complete variable domain, with remaining parts taken from reference TRBV19 and TRBJ2-4, reads DGGITQSPKYLFRKEGQNVTLSCEQNLNHDAMYWYRQDPGQGLRLIYYSQIVNDFQKGDIAEGYSVSREKKESFPLTVTSAQKNPTAFYLCASSKALTGPKNIQYFGAGTRLSVL.

This rearrangement joins TRBV19 to TRBJ2-3; 13 nucleotides agree with TRBD2. Germline CDR1 and CDR2: LNHDA and SQIVND (reference sequence). CDR3 size: 17 residues. V was pared by 4 bases and J by 2 bases, with 6 bases of the junction left unmatched. This CDR3 is CASSTLGLAGVTDTQYF. In DNA form, the CDR3 reads TGTGCCAGTAGTACCCTAGGACTAGCGGGAGTCACAGATACGCAGTATTTT.

V usage is TRBV9 and J usage is TRBJ2-6, with TRBD1 matching 7 bases. In germline, CDR1 is SGDLS, CDR2 YYNGEE. The CDR3 loop spans 17 amino acids. V was pared by 3 bases and J by 0 bases, with 6 bases of the junction left unmatched. The CDR3 spells CASSANRDSSGANVLTF. CDR3 nucleotide sequence: TGTGCCAGCAGCGCCAACAGGGACAGCTCTGGGGCCAACGTCCTGACTTTC.

This rearrangement joins TRBV5-4 to TRBJ2-7; D is unresolved. The V and J ends lost 1 base and 3 bases respectively, with 8 bases between them. The CDR3 covers 13 residues. Germline values: CDR1 SGHNT, CDR2 YYREEE (reference sequence). CDR3 sequence reads: CASSLLPYYEQYF. The CDR3 DNA sequence: TGTGCCAGCAGCTTGTTACCGTACTACGAGCAGTACTTC.

The genes are TRBV6-1 and TRBJ1-5; TRBD1 might be the D (5 bases). The V gene's germline CDR1 is MNHNS and CDR2 SASEGT. Trimming removed 1 base at V and 6 bases at J, with 10 bases between. CDR3 length equals 14 residues. CDR3 amino acids: CASSEGSGFQPQHF. In DNA form, the CDR3 reads TGTGCCAGCAGTGAAGGGTCAGGGTTTCAGCCCCAGCATTTT.

The rearrangement links TRBV10-3 to TRBJ1-2; D is possibly TRBD1 (6 bases). The CDR3 sequence is 13 residues long. The germline V and J ends were trimmed by 11 bases and 0 bases, with 13 bases remaining between them. Looked up from germline, CDR1 is ENHRY and CDR2 is SYGVKD. CDR3 amino acids: CAATGITNYGYTF. In DNA, the CDR3 is TGTGCCGCAACAGGGATCACTAACTATGGCTACACCTTC.

CDR3 in DNA: TGTGCCAGTAGGGTACGAAGGAACACTGAAGCTTTCTTT. Its protein is CASRVRRNTEAFF. This sequence joins TRBV19 and TRBJ1-1; D uncertain. The CDR3 runs 13 residues. V lost 6 bases to trimming and J lost 1 base, with 9 bases between them. The V gene's germline CDR1 is LNHDA and CDR2 SQIVND (reference sequence).

This sequence joins TRBV11-2 and TRBJ2-7; 9 positions match TRBD1. The V gene's germline CDR1 is SGHAT and CDR2 FQNNGV. CDR3 length: 15 amino acids. The J segment lost 6 bases and the V segment lost 3 bases, leaving 9 bases of the junction unmatched. CDR3 region: CASSLAGTGYTEQYF. Written as DNA, the CDR3 is TGTGCCAGCAGCTTGGCGGGGACAGGGTATACCGAGCAGTACTTC.

The rearrangement links TRBV12-1 to TRBJ2-7. TRBV12-1 is flagged as a pseudogene. The CDR3 has 12 amino acids. CDR3: CARGPVGNEQYF. The DNA for the CDR3 is TGTGCCAGAGGACCGGTAGGGAACGAGCAGTACTTC.

This clone has a single count. V gene TRBV7-2 combines with J gene TRBJ1-4; maybe TRBD1 (5 bases). The CDR3 sequence is 16 residues long. Trimming removed 5 bases at V and 5 bases at J, with 18 bases between. The germline V gene has CDR1 SGHTA and CDR2 FQGNSA. CDR3: CASSLFGAQRNEKLFF. The CDR3 nucleotides read TGTGCCAGCAGCCTCTTTGGGGCGCAGAGGAATGAAAAACTGTTTTTT.

This chain uses TRBV4-3 with TRBJ2-1; D not resolved. This CDR3 spans 14 amino acids. Germline V gene data show CDR1 as LGHNA and CDR2 as YSLEER. Trimming took off 1 base at V and 5 bases at J, with 9 bases between the two ends. CDR3 coding DNA: TGCGCCAGCAGCCAAGTGACCCGAAACAATGAGCAGTTCTTC. Translated, it gives CASSQVTRNNEQFF.

The chain joins TRBV7-2 to TRBJ2-2, with 9 bases identical to TRBD2. From germline, CDR1 is SGHTA and CDR2 FQGNSA. There are 15 residues in the CDR3. V shed 1 base and J 6 bases; nucleotides not matched to a gene: 3. The CDR3 loop is CASSLVAGVAGELFF. The CDR3 nucleotides are TGTGCCAGCAGCTTAGTAGCGGGAGTGGCCGGGGAGCTGTTTTTT.

This clone was seen only a few times. This chain uses TRBV28 with TRBJ1-5; D unresolved. The CDR3 totals 11 residues. The germline V gene has CDR1 MDHEN and CDR2 SYDVKM. With 3 bases removed from V and 7 bases from J, the gap between germline ends came to 4 bases. CDR3 amino acids: CASSLKQPQHF. The CDR3 region has the DNA TGTGCCAGCAGTTTGAAGCAGCCCCAGCATTTT.

The chain uses TRBV6-6 and TRBJ1-2; 9 nucleotides match TRBD1. The ends lost 6 bases at V and 1 base at J; junction bases unmatched: 0. This CDR3 contains 13 residues. From germline, CDR1 is MNHNY and CDR2 SVGAGI (reference sequence). CDR3 coding DNA: TGTGCCAGCAGGGACAGGGGTAACTATGGCTACACCTTC. It translates to CASRDRGNYGYTF.

The genes are TRBV28 and TRBJ1-1, with D unclear. Trimming shortened V by 6 bases and J by 1 base, and 18 bases separated the two germline ends. CDR1 is MDHEN and CDR2 is SYDVKM in the germline V gene. This CDR3 has 16 amino acids. CDR3 protein: CASRHTSFNRNTEAFF. The CDR3 coding sequence is TGTGCCAGCAGGCACACCAGCTTTAATCGGAACACTGAAGCTTTCTTT. The full variable domain, its missing parts supplied by reference TRBV28 and TRBJ1-1, is DVKVTQSSRYLVKRTGEKVFLECVQDMDHENMFWYRQDPGLGLRLIYFSYDVKMKEKGDIPEGYSVSREKKERFSLILESASTNQTSMYLCASRHTSFNRNTEAFFGQGTRLTVV.

In its sample, this clone was seen once. This chain joins TRBV4-2 and TRBJ1-3, with D unresolved. Per the germline V gene, CDR1 is LGHNA and CDR2 is YNFKEQ. V was cut by 1 base and J by 13 bases, with 14 bases left in between. This CDR3 has 13 residues. This CDR3 reads CASSQGDSGSIYF. The CDR3 nucleotides are TGTGCCAGCAGCCAAGGCGATTCCGGGTCGATATATTTT.

This chain uses TRBV5-6 with TRBJ2-2; TRBD1 agrees at 11 bases. This CDR3 has 15 residues. The trim removed 2 bases at V and 4 bases at J, leaving 1 base unmatched. The V gene's germline CDR1 is SGHDT and CDR2 YYEEEE. The CDR3 loop reads CASSFGTGGTGELFF. The CDR3 DNA is TGTGCCAGCAGCTTCGGGACAGGGGGCACCGGGGAGCTGTTTTTT.